The next 9 T cell receptor beta chains were all read from a single sample in a study of blood T cell repertoires in COVID-19. Here immunoSEQ multiplex PCR was the method, and the copy in TCRdb shows in-frame clones only, minus some. The repertoire holds some 190,000 clones, 80% to 90% seen once, with approximately 5.1% in the top ten. The specimen was peripheral blood. These receptors all stem from a woman in her seventies with active or convalescent COVID-19.

The rearrangement joins TRBV2 to TRBJ1-4; a possible D gene is TRBD1 (5 bases). This CDR3 region has 14 residues. Trimming removed 6 bases from V and 8 bases from J, with 16 bases in between. Germline assignment: CDR1 SNHLY and CDR2 FYNNEI. Here the CDR3 DNA reads TGTGCCAGCAGGACAGCGCGGGATCAGGAAAAACTGTTTTTT. It codes for CASRTARDQEKLFF.

This clone appeared once. The germline gene is not matched at one end of the junction; a read error may be the cause. This same CDR3 is encoded by further DNA sequences in the sample. The genes are TRBV7-3 and TRBJ2-2, with 7 bases identical to TRBD2. The CDR3 contains 18 residues. CDR1 is SGHTA and CDR2 is FQGTGA in the germline V gene. The CDR3 nucleotides read TGTGCCAGCAGCCCCCGGGGGGTAGCGGGCAACCGGAACGGGGAACTGTTTTTT. Translating it yields CASSPRGVAGNRNGELFF.

The gene calls are TRBV10-2 and TRBJ2-3; maybe TRBD2 (6 bases). Trimming pared 2 bases from V and 2 bases from J, leaving 14 bases between. The CDR3 is made up of 16 amino acids. Looked up from germline, CDR1 is WSHSY and CDR2 is SAAADI. In nucleotides, the CDR3 is TGCGCCAGCAGTGAGGGGCTAGCGATCATCACAGATACGCAGTATTTT. Amino acids: CASSEGLAIITDTQYF.

The genes are TRBV3-1 (or the pseudogene TRBV3-2) and TRBJ1-5, with D tentatively TRBD1 (5 bases). V was trimmed by 7 bases and J by 7 bases, leaving 14 bases between them. CDR3 length: 13 amino acids. Germline V gene data show CDR1 as LGHDT and CDR2 as YNNKEL (reference sequence). The CDR3 DNA reads as TGTGCCAGCAATTCTGGGACTGGGCAGCCCCAGCATTTT. The encoded protein is CASNSGTGQPQHF.

The CDR3 reads CASSVPAGGPGGETQYF. In nucleotides, the CDR3 is TGTGCCAGCAGCGTCCCAGCGGGAGGGCCGGGTGGAGAGACCCAGTACTTC. This chain links TRBV9 with TRBJ2-5; TRBD2 aligns across 10 bases. Germline assignment: CDR1 SGDLS and CDR2 YYNGEE. The CDR3 is 17 residues long. Trimming cost V 2 bases and J 4 bases; bases outside gene matches: 11.

This clone was found a few times. The V gene is TRBV27, the J gene TRBJ2-2; D is possibly TRBD1 (6 bases). The CDR3 has 14 amino acids. V was shortened by 5 bases and J by 6 bases, with 13 bases between the two germline ends. Germline CDR1 reads MNHEY; CDR2 reads SMNVEV (reference sequence). Here the CDR3 DNA reads TGTGCCAGCAGTACAAAACAGGGCCCCGGGGAGCTGTTTTTT. Translating gives CASSTKQGPGELFF.

This clone is a singleton in its sample. The J gene is TRBJ2-3, the V gene TRBV5-1; 14 bases are a match to TRBD2. The germline gives CDR1 SGHRS, CDR2 YFSETQ. CDR3 length: 15 amino acids. With V trimmed by 3 bases and J by 10 bases, 7 bases remained unmatched. The CDR3 DNA reads TGCGCCAGCAGCTGGGGGACTAGCGGGAGCGGGGCGCAGTATTTT. This gives the protein CASSWGTSGSGAQYF.

The V and J genes are TRBV5-1 and TRBJ1-6, with 9 bases identical to TRBD1. The CDR3 runs 16 residues. Trimming removed 4 bases from V and 7 bases from J; junction bases left unmatched: 9. CDR1 is SGHRS, CDR2 YFSETQ, per germline. CDR3 nucleotides: TGCGCCAGCAGCCGTAGCGGGACAGGGAAGAATTCACCCCTCCACTTT. This translates into CASSRSGTGKNSPLHF.

V usage is TRBV7-9 and J usage is TRBJ2-3; TRBD2 aligns across 9 bases. CDR1 and CDR2 from the germline V gene are SEHNR and FQNEAQ (reference sequence). The CDR3 extends over 15 amino acids. V shed 5 bases, J shed 2 bases, and the junction held 5 bases outside the gene matches. The DNA of the CDR3 is TGTGCCAGCAGCGTATTAGCGGGAGCCACAGATACGCAGTATTTT. This translates into CASSVLAGATDTQYF.